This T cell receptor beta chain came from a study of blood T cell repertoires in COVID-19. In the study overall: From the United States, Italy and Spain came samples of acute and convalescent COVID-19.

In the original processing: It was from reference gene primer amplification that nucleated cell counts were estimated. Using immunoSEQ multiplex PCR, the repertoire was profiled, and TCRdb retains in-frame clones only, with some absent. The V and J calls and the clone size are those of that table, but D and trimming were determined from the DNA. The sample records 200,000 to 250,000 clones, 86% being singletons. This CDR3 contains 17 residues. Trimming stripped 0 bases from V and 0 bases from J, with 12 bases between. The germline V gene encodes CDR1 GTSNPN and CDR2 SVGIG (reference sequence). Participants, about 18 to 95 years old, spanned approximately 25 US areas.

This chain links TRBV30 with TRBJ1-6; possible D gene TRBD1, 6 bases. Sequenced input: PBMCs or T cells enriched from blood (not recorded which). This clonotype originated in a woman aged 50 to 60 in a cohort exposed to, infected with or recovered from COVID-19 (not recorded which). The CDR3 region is CAWSVSGRGSYNSPLHF. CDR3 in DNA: TGTGCCTGGAGTGTATCGGGCAGGGGCTCCTATAATTCACCCCTCCACTTT.